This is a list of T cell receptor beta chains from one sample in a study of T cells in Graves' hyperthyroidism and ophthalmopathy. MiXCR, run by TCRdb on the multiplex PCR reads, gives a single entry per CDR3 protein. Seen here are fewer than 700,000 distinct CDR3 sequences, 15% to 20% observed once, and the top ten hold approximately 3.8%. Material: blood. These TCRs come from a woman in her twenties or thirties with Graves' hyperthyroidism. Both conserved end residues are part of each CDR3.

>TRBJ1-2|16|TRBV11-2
CASSQWGLGQGIGYTF
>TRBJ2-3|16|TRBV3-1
CASSQETSRITDTQYF
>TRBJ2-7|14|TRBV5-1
CASSPVGGSYEQYF
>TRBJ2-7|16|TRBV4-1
CASSQEGVMGPYEQYF
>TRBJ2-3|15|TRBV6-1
CASLKLAGGPDTQYF
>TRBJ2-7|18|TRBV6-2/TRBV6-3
CASSYKWSGLAGSYEQYF
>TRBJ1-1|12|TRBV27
CASRGWRAEAFF
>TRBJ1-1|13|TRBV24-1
CATSWGVNTEAFF
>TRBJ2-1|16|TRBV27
CASSPVRGSRYNEQFF
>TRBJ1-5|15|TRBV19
CASSIGGNSNQPQHF
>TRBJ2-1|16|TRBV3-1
CASSQEALGGTHEQFF
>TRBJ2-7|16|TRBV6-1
CASTGAGSEGRYEQYF
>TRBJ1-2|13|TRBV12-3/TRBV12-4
CASSLLPWGGYTF
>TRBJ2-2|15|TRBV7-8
CASRQRTSPSGELFF
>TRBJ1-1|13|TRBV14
CASSQSAYTEAFF
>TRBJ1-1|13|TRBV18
CASLGGRNTEAFF
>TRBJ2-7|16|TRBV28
CASSLSGGRGYYEQYF
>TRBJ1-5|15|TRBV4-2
CASSQGGGKGQPQHF
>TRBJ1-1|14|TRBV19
CASSQTGASTEAFF
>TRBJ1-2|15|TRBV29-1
CSVEDGSLANYGYTF
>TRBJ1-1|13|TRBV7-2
CASSLAWGAGAFF
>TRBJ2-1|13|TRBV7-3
CASSPQGRDEQFF
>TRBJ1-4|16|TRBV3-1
CASSQGTGTTNEKLFF
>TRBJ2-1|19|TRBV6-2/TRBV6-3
CASSYTGRAHLSSYNEQFF
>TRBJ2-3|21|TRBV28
CASRLPHRPSQRLGWADTQYF
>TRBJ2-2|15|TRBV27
CASSFVQVNTGELFF
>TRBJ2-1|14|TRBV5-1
CASSYGQAEDEQFF
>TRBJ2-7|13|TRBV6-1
CASRQRESYEQYF
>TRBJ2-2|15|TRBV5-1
CASSLGTVDSGELFF
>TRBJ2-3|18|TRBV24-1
CATSDSTGAGGLSDTQYF
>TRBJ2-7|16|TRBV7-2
CASSFLASGRAYEQYF
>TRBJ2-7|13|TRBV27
CASSVTSGGEQYF
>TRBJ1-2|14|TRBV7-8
CASSLAGQIYGYTF
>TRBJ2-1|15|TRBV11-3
CASSLPLAGGYEQFF
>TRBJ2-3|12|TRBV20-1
CSAKRGSDTQYF
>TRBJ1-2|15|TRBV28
CASSLLTGTGKGYTF
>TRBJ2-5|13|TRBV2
CASSAYRAETQYF
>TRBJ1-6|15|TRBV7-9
CASSLVTGAKSPLHF
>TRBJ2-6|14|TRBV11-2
CTSAPLSGANVLTF
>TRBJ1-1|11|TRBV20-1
CRKGGVSEAFF
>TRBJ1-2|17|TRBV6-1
CASSDIFATGDLHGYTF
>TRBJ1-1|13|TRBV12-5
CASGLSNRAEAFF
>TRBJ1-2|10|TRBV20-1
CSARRYGYTF
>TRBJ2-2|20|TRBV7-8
CASSLTGTSGRVNWAGELFF
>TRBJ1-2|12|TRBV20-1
CSAGTYSYGYTF
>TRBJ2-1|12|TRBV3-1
CASSQGTAEQFF
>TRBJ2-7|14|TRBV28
CASSSGTGYYEQYF
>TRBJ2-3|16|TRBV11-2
CASSFGGGWGTDTQYF
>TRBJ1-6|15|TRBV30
CAWSVPGEGDSPLHF
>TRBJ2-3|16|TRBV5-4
CASSLGTSGSVDTQYF
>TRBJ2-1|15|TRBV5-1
CASNRRGQGYNEQFF
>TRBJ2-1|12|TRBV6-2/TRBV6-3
CASSYPPGEQFF
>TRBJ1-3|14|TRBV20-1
CSASSWGVGNTIYF
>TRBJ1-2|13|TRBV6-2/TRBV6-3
CASSYSSFYGYTF
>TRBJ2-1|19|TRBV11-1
CASSPRTSGRNFKRNEQFF
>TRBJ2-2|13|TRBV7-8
CASSLVTTGELFF
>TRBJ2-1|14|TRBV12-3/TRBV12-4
CASRGLAGDNEQFF
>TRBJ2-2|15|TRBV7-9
CASSPRTPNTGELFF
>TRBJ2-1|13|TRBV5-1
CASREALYNEQFF